This T cell receptor (beta chain) was found in a study of T cell responses to AZD1222 COVID-19 vaccine. Study-wide results and caveats: The sample set comprised mostly white British donors with more females, and clonal diversity was possibly underestimated.

Researchers grouped second doses given at about 4 or about 12 weeks into one pool. Points on this clone: Its antigen is undetermined.

Clones were read by immunoSEQ multiplex PCR, and TCRdb kept only the in-frame ones, dropping some. The repertoire holds over 85,000 clones, with roughly 92% as singletons. The length of the CDR3 is 14 residues. The germline V and J ends were trimmed by 8 bases and 6 bases, with 18 bases remaining between them. Germline assignment: CDR1 MNHEY and CDR2 SMNVEV (reference sequence). This chain uses TRBV27 with TRBJ2-3; D gene unclear. This specimen consisted of peripheral blood, obtained 28 days after the second AZD1222 dose. The clonotype originates from an adult who received the AZD1222 COVID-19 vaccine. The CDR3, as DNA: TGTGCCAGCTCCTCGATCGGGCATGGGGATACGCAGTATTTT. Residues: CASSSIGHGDTQYF.